This TCR beta chain stems from a study of T cells in Graves' hyperthyroidism and ophthalmopathy. Researchers took RNA transcripts and amplified the TCR beta CDR3 regions from them. During a first-round RT-PCR of the TCR CDR3, the HTBI primer set was used. TCRdb fed the multiplex PCR reads into MiXCR, producing one record per CDR3 protein. Counted here are roughly 510,000 distinct CDR3 sequences, approximately 48% occurring once; the ten biggest clones make up about two fifths. Material: peripheral blood or thyroid tissue (not recorded which). This clonotype was sampled from an adult woman with Graves' disease, either hyperthyroidism or ophthalmopathy (not recorded which).

The CDR3 protein is CATRENGQVETQYF. Written as DNA, the CDR3 is TGTGCCACCAGGGAAAACGGACAGGTGGAGACCCAGTACTTC. The rearrangement joins TRBV24-1 to TRBJ2-5; 7 bases match TRBD1. The germline V gene encodes CDR1 KGHDR and CDR2 SFDVKD. The V segment lost 7 bases and the J segment 5 bases; nucleotides outside the gene matches: 9. There are 14 residues in the CDR3.